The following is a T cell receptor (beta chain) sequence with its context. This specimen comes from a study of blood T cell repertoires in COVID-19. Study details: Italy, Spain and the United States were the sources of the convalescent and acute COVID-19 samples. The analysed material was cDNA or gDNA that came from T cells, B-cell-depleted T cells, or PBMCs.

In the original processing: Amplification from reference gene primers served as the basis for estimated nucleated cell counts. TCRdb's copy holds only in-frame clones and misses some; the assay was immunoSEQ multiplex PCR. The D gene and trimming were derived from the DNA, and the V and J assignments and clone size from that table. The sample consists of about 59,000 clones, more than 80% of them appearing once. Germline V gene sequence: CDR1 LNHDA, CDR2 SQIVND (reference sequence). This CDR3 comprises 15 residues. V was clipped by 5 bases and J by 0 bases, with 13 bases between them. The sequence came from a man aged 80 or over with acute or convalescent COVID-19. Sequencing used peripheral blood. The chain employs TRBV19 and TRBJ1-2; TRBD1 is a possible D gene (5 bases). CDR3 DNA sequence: TGTGCCAGTAGTCCTCGACAGTTAGCTAACTATGGCTACACCTTC. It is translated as CASSPRQLANYGYTF.